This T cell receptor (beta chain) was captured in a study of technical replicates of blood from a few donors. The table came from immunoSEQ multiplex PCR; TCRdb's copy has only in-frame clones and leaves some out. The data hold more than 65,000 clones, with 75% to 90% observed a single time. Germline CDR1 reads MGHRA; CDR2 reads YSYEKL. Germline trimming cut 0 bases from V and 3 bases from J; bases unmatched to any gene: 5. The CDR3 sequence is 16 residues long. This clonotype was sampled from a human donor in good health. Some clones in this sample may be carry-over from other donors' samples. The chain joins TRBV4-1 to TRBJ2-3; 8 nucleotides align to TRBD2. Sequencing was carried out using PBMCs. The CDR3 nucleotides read TGCGCCAGCAGCCAAGACGGGAGGGGAACGACAGATACGCAGTATTTT. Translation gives CASSQDGRGTTDTQYF.